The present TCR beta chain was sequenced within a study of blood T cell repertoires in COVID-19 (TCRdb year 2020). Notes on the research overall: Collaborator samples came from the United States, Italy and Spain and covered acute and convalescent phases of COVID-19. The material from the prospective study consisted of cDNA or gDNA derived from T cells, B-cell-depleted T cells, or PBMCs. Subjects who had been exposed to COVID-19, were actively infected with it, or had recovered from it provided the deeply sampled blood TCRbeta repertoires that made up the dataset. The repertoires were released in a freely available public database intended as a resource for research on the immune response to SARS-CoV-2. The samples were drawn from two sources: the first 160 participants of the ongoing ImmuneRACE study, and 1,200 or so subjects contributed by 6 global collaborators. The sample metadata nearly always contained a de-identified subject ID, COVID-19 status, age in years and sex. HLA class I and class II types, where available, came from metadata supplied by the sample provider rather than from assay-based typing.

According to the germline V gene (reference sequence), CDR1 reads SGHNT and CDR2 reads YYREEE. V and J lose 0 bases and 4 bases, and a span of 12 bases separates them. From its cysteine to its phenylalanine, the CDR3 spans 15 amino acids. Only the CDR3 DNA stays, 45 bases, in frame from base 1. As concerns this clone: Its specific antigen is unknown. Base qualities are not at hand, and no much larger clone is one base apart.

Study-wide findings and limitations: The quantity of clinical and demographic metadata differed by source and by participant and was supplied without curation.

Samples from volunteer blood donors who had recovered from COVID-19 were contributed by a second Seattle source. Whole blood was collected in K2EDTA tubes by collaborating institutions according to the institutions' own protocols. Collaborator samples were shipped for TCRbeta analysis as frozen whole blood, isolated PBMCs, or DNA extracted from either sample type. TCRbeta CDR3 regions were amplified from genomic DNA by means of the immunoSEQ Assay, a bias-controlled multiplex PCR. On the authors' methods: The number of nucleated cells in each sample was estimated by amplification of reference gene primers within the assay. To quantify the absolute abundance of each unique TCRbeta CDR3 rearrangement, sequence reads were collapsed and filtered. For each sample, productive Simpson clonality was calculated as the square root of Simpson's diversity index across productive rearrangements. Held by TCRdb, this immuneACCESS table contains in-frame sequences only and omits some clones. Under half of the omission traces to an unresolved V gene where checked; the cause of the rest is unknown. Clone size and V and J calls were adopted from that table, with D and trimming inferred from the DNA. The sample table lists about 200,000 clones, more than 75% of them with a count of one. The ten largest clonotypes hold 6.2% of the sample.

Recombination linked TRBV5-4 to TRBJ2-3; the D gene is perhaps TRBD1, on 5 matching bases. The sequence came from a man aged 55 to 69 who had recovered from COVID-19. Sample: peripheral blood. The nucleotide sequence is TGTGCCAGCAGCTTGGACTACCACAGGTCAGATACGCAGTATTTT. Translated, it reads CASSLDYHRSDTQYF.